Listed below are T cell receptor beta chains from one sample, sequenced in a study of blood T cell repertoires in COVID-19. Clones were sequenced by immunoSEQ multiplex PCR, and TCRdb holds only the in-frame ones, with some missing. The repertoire holds roughly 300,000 clones, 65% to 90% seen once, with 7.2% in the top ten. Sequencing was performed on peripheral blood. The receptors were sampled from a human donor in a cohort sampled during active COVID-19. The conserved cysteine and the conserved F or W are not part of the CDR3 here.

J gene,V gene,CDR3 protein
TRBJ2-5,TRBV5-1,ASSLASNQETQY
TRBJ1-3,TRBV9,ASSVGVLDSGNTIY
TRBJ1-1,TRBV9,ASSVVRGTGVTEAF
TRBJ1-3,TRBV21-1,ASSYVGGLSGNTIY
TRBJ1-1,TRBV25-1,ASSVQGTEAF
TRBJ2-7,TRBV7-9,ASSPGLAGVSYEQY
TRBJ1-6,TRBV9,ASSPGGRGSPLH
TRBJ1-2,TRBV19,ASSTPGQGAIANYGYT
TRBJ2-1,TRBV19,ASRLAGNNEQF
TRBJ1-3,TRBV2,ASLWADLSGNTIY
TRBJ2-7,TRBV5-6,ASSFLNEQY
TRBJ2-7,TRBV12-3/TRBV12-4,ASRTTGVYEQY
TRBJ2-7,TRBV5-1,ASSFGQGASYEQY
TRBJ2-2,TRBV10-3,ATEGTGIFGGELF
TRBJ2-7,TRBV13,ASSFSVNYEQY
TRBJ1-6,TRBV2,ASYRDRSSPLH
TRBJ2-3,TRBV10-1,ASSEYGTGTDTQY
TRBJ2-1,TRBV5-1,ASSSGRPYNEQF
TRBJ2-1,TRBV5-1,ASSLAFTSSYNEQF
TRBJ1-2,TRBV30,AWRALGQGDYGYT
TRBJ1-6,TRBV10-1,ASSESRRNNSPLH
TRBJ1-2,TRBV18,ASSMNNGENYGYT
TRBJ1-3,TRBV9,ASSVGEGPGNTIY
TRBJ1-5,TRBV19,ASSLTGLYSNQPQH
TRBJ2-1,TRBV6-1,ASSESRLVRNEQF
TRBJ2-3,TRBV6-5,ASSTEGTQY
TRBJ1-1,TRBV11-3,ASSSGQGGAYEAF
TRBJ2-1,TRBV18,ASSPRGGIDRVNNNEQF
TRBJ1-1,TRBV6-2/TRBV6-3,ASSYSLRGTEAF
TRBJ2-4,TRBV2,ASRTSKGNIQY
TRBJ1-1,TRBV18,ASSSRDWNTEAF
TRBJ1-5,TRBV19,ASSIGSQPQH
TRBJ1-5,TRBV27,ASSLYRGDQPQH
TRBJ1-1,TRBV10-3,AISQGAWTEAF
TRBJ1-1,TRBV6-4,ASSDGQGALTEAF
TRBJ2-1,TRBV7-2,ASSFRDTNEQF
TRBJ2-1,TRBV30,ACLGQGANEQF
TRBJ1-1,TRBV27,ASSPVRTGVGAF
TRBJ2-1,TRBV15,ATSGQGDEQF
TRBJ2-1,TRBV20-1,SASSLAGGSGLYNEQF
TRBJ2-1,TRBV5-4,ASSARDRGKNEQF
TRBJ1-6,TRBV18,ASSPPLRANSPLH
TRBJ2-5,TRBV4-2,ASSQSGETQY
TRBJ2-4,TRBV10-2,ASGEPGQGYIQY
TRBJ1-2,TRBV29-1,SVEEAQGVGGYT
TRBJ1-4,TRBV7-9,ASSSRGTGDFGEKLF
TRBJ1-1,TRBV30,AWSPLPGQAITEAF
TRBJ2-3,TRBV30,AWSGGGGTDTQY
TRBJ2-4,TRBV29-1,SALLAKNIQY
TRBJ1-1,TRBV5-1,ASSLVLAPRNTEAF
TRBJ1-2,TRBV7-9,ASSPAGRRVGYT
TRBJ2-7,TRBV9,ASSLAWDRDDEQY
TRBJ1-1,TRBV7-9,AGSAVLNTEAF
TRBJ2-1,TRBV7-2,ASSPGSSRGGGEQF
TRBJ2-7,TRBV28,ASRVLGNSYEQY
TRBJ2-3,TRBV5-1,ASSFRAGSSTDTQY